This T cell receptor (beta chain) came from a study of post-analysis software for immune sequencing data. On the study more broadly: The courses of disease that were included comprised relapsing-remitting, secondary progressive and progressive-relapsing multiple sclerosis. Whole-study findings and limits: Strong same-batch co-clustering of samples appeared with F measure clustering. The five TRBV segments detected at higher frequency in patients than in controls included TRBV5-6, TRBV5-1 and TRBV20-1.

Prepared libraries of TCR beta cDNA carried unique molecular identifiers. Using its own MiXCR run on the PCR reads, TCRdb lists one record per CDR3 protein. The sample gives hundreds of thousands of distinct CDR3 sequences, 25% to 30% of which show up once; under 0.7% is in the top ten. Losses at the gene ends were 1 base for V and 7 bases for J; bases not matched to a gene: 5. CDR1 and CDR2 (germline): LGHNA, YSLEER. This CDR3 has 16 amino acids. For this clonotype: Its cognate antigen is unknown.

Sequencing used blood. This sequence joins TRBV4-3 and TRBJ1-6; 9 bases are a match to TRBD1. The source of this sequence is a girl under 18 with multiple sclerosis. CDR3 coding DNA: TGCGCCAGCAGCCAAGGCCCGGACAGGGGAAATTCACCCCTCCACTTT. It codes for CASSQGPDRGNSPLHF.